A single T cell receptor beta chain is shown here with its context. What it binds is unknown. The data are from a study of blood T cells in healthy people across ages. Across the whole study: Capturing about one barcoded beta molecule per two T cells was achieved by template switching. General study findings and limits: The long-lived group displayed more naive CD4+ cells, plus higher diversity, than the aged donors did.

Next came a second PCR, run for roughly 6 to 11 cycles, which used a sample-barcoded 5' primer along with a J-beta primer mix. TCRdb independently ran MiXCR on the 5' RACE reads; one entry per CDR3 protein. Of about 800,000 distinct CDR3 sequences in the sample, 25% were seen once. CDR1 and CDR2 (germline): SGHAT, FQNNGV. V shed 4 bases and J 4 bases; nucleotides not matched to a gene: 5. The CDR3 contains 16 residues. This same sample was also taken into another study, of T cells of mothers and their children. This second study says: It was related mother-child pairs that showed slightly higher overlap than unrelated pairs, without reaching significance.

This chain connects TRBV11-2 to TRBJ2-5; 14 bases line up with TRBD2. The specimen was blood. The TCR was taken from a boy between 5 and 17 years old in good health. The CDR3 bases are TGTGCCAGCAGCTCTGTCGGACTAGCGGGGGGAGAGACCCAGTACTTC. Its protein product is CASSSVGLAGGETQYF.